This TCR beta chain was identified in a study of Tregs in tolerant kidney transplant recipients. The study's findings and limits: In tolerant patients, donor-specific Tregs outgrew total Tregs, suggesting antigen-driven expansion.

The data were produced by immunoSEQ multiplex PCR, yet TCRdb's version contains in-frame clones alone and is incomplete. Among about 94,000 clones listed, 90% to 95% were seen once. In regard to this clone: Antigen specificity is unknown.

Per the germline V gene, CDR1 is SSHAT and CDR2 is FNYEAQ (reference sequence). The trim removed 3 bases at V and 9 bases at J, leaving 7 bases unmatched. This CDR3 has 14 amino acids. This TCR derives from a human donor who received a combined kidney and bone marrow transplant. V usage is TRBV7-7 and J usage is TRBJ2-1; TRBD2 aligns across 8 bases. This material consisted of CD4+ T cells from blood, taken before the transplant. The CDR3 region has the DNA TGTGCCAGCAGCTTCAGCGGGAGAAAGGGTGAGCAGTTCTTC. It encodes CASSFSGRKGEQFF.